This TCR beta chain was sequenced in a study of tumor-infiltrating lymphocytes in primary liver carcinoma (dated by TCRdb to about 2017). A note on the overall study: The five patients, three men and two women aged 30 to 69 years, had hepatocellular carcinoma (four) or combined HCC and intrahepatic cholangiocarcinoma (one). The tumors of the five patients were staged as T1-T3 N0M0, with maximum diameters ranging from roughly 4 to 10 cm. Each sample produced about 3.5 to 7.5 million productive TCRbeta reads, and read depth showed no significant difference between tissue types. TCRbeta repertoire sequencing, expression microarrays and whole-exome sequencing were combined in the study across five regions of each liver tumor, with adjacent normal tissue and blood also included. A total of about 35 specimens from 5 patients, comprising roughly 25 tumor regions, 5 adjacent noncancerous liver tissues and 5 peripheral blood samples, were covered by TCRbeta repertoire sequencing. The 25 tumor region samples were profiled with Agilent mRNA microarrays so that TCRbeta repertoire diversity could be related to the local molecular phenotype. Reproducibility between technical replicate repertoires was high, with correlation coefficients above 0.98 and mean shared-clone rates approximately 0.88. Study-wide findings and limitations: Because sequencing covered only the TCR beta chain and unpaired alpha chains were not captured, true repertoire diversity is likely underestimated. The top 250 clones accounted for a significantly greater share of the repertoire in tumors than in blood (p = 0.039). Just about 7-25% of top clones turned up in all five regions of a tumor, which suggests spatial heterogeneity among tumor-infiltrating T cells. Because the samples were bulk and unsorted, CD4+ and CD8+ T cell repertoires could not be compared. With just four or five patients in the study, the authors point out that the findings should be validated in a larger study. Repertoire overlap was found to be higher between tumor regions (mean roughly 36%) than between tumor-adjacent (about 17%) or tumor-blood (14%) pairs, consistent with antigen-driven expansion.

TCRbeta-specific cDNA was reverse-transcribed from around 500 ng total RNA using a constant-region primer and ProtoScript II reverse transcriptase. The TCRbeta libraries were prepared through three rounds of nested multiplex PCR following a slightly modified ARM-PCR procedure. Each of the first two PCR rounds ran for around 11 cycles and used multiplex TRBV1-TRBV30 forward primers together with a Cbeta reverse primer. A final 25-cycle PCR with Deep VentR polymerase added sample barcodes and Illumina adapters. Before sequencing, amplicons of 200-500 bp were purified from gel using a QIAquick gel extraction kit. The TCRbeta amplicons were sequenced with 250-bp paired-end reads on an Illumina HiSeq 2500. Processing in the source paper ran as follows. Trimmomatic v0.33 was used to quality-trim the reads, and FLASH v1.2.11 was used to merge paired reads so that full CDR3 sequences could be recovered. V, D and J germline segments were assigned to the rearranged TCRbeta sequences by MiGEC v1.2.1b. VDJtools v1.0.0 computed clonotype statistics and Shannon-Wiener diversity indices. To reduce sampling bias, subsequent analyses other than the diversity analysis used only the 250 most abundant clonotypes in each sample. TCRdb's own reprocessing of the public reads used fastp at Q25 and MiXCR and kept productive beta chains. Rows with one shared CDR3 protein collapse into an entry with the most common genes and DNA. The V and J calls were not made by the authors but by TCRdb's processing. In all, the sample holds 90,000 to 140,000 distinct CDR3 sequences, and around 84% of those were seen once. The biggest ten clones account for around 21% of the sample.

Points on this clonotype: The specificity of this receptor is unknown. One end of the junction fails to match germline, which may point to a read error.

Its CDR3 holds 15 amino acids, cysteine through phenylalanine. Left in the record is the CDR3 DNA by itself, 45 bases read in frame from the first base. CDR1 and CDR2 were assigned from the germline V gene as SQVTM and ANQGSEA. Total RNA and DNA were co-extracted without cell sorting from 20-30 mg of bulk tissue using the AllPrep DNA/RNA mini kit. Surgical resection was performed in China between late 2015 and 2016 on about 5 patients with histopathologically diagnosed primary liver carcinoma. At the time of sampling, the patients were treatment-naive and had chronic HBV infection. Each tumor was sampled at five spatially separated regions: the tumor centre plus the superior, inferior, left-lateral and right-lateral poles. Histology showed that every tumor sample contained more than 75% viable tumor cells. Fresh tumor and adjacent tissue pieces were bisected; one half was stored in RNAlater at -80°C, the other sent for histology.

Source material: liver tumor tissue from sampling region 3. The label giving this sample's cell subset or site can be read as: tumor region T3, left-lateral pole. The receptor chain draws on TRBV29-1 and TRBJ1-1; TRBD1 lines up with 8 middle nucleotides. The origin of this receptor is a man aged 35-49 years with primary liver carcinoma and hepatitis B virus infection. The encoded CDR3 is CRAGQGWGMNTEVFF. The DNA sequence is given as TGCAGAGCTGGACAGGGCTGGGGGATGAACACTGAAGTTTTCTTT.